The 3 T cell receptor beta chains given below trace back to one sample, sequenced in a study of T cells in Graves' hyperthyroidism and ophthalmopathy. TCR beta CDR3 regions were amplified from RNA. In the first-round RT-PCR of the TCR CDR3, the HTBI primer set was used. Via MiXCR, TCRdb re-called the multiplex PCR reads, giving one row per CDR3 protein. The profile shows hundreds of thousands of distinct CDR3 sequences, under 20% of them singletons. Sequencing was performed on blood. These receptor sequences come from a woman aged 18 to 35 with Graves' hyperthyroidism.

The table lists this clonotype with many counts. This chain joins TRBV6-2 or TRBV6-3 and TRBJ1-2; 10 positions agree with TRBD1. Germline values: CDR1 MNHEY, CDR2 SVGEGT. The junction had 9 bases not matched to a gene; V was cut back by 0 bases and J by 8 bases. The CDR3 length is 16 residues. CDR3 coding DNA: TGTGCCAGCAGTTACTCCCTGCGACAGGGGGCGGAAGGCTACACCTTC. Amino acids: CASSYSLRQGAEGYTF.

This sequence joins TRBV7-6 and TRBJ2-2, with 8 nucleotides matching TRBD1. The CDR3 loop spans 15 amino acids. V trimming: 5 bases; J trimming: 5 bases; junction bases outside the gene matches: 7. Germline V gives CDR1 SGHVS, CDR2 FNYEAQ. The CDR3 protein is CASSEDRGRTGELFF. DNA of the CDR3: TGTGCCAGCAGCGAAGACAGGGGCAGGACCGGGGAGCTGTTTTTT.

This clonotype was seen many times. V is TRBV20-1 and J is TRBJ1-2; the match to TRBD1 covers 8 bases. The CDR3 has 13 amino acids. V gave up 4 bases and J gave up 5 bases; unmatched junction bases: 6. From germline, CDR1 is DFQATT and CDR2 SNEGSKA (reference sequence). CDR3 in amino acids: CSAIVQGAYGYTF. CDR3 nucleotides: TGCAGTGCTATCGTCCAGGGGGCTTATGGCTACACCTTC.